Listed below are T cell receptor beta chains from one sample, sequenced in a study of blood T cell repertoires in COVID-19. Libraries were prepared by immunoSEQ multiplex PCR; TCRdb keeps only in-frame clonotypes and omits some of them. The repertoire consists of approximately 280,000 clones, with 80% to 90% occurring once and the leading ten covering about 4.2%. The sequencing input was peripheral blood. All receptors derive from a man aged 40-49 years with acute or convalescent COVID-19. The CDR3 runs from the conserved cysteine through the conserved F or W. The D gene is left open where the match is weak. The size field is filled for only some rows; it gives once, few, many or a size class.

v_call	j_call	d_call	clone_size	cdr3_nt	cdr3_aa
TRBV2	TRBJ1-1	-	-	TGTGCCAGCTCAGGGGCACTCTCGAACACTGAAGCTTTCTTT	CASSGALSNTEAFF
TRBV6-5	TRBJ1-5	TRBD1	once	TGTGCCACCGGGACAGGGGATCAGCCCCAGCATTTT	CATGTGDQPQHF
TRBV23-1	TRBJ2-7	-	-	TGCGCCAGCGGGGCCATGCACCACGAGCAGTACTTC	CASGAMHHEQYF
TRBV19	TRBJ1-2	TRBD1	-	TGTGCCAGTACCCCGACAGGGATAATGGATGGCTACACCTTC	CASTPTGIMDGYTF
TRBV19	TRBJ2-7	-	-	TGTGCCAGTAGCCTTGGGGCAATCCAAGAGCAGTACTTC	CASSLGAIQEQYF
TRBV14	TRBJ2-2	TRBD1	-	TGTGCCAGCAGCCTTGGTTGGGACAGGGGGCCCGGGGAGCTGTTTTTT	CASSLGWDRGPGELFF
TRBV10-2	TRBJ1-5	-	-	TGCGCCAGCAGTGGTTCCACGTCAAGCCAGCCCCAGCATTTT	CASSGSTSSQPQHF
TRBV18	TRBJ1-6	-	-	TGTGCCAGCTCTCATGACCGGGAGCCCCTCCACTTT	CASSHDREPLHF
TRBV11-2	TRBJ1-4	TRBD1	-	TGTGCCAGCAGCTTCAACAGGGGGCGTGCGAGTGAAAAACTGTTTTTT	CASSFNRGRASEKLFF
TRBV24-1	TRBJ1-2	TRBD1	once	TGTGCCACCAGTGGATGGGACAGATTGGATGGCTACACCTTC	CATSGWDRLDGYTF
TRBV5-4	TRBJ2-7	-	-	TGTGCCAGCTCCTCCTTTTCCCGGGGATCCTACGAGCAGTACTTC	CASSSFSRGSYEQYF
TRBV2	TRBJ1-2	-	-	TGTGCCAGCCGAACAGGGTGGGCTAACTATGGCTACACCTTC	CASRTGWANYGYTF
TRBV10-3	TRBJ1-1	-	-	TGTGCCGCCCTTGGCCAAAGGAACACTGAAGCTTTCTTT	CAALGQRNTEAFF
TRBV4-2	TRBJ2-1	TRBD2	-	TGTGCCAGCAGCCAAGAGCCGGGGGGGCCCCGCAATGAGCAGTTCTTC	CASSQEPGGPRNEQFF
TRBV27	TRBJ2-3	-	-	TGTGCCAGCAGTTTAGAGGGAGATACGCAGTATTTT	CASSLEGDTQYF
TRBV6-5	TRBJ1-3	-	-	TGTGCCAGCCGAACCTCCTCGGCTGGAAACACCATATATTTT	CASRTSSAGNTIYF
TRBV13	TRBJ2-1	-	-	TGTGCCAGCAGCCCGGGGACAAGGTCCTACAATGAGCAGTTCTTC	CASSPGTRSYNEQFF
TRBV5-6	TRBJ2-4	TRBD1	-	TGTGCCAGCAGCGCCAGACAGGGGGCCAAAAACATTCAGTACTTC	CASSARQGAKNIQYF
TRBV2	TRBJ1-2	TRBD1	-	TGTGCCAGCGGTAGGGGGACAGCCTATGGCTACACCTTC	CASGRGTAYGYTF
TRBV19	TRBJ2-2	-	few	TGTGCCAGTAGTATTGACAGATACACCGGGGAGCTGTTTTTT	CASSIDRYTGELFF
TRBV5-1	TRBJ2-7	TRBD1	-	TGCGCCAGCAGCTTGCCAGACAGGGGGAGGTACGAGCAGTACTTC	CASSLPDRGRYEQYF
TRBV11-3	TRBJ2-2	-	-	TGTGCCAGCAGCTTAATCGGCGGGGCTAACACCGGGGAGCTGTTTTTT	CASSLIGGANTGELFF
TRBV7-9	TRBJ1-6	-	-	TGTGCCAGCAGCTTAGGGACTCTGGCGAATTCACCCCTCCACTTT	CASSLGTLANSPLHF
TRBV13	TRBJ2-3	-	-	TGTGCCAGCAGCCCTCGGCAGGGTGGGATGGCAGATACGCAGTATTTT	CASSPRQGGMADTQYF
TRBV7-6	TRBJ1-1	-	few	TGTGCCAGCAGCAAGACAGTGAACACTGAAGCTTTCTTT	CASSKTVNTEAFF
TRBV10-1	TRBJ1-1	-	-	TGCGCCAGCAGTGAGGGGAGAGGAAACACTGAAGCTTTCTTT	CASSEGRGNTEAFF
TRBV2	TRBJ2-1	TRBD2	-	TGTGCCAGCACACAAGCGGGGGATTACAATGAGCAGTTCTTC	CASTQAGDYNEQFF
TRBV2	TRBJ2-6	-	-	TGTGCCAGCAGTCCACGGCTCCGGGACTCCTCAGCCGGGGCCAACGTCCTGACTTTC	CASSPRLRDSSAGANVLTF
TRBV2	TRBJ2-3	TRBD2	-	TGTGCCAGCACTGATAGCGGGTTAGGCACAGATACGCAGTATTTT	CASTDSGLGTDTQYF
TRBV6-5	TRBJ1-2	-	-	TGTGCCAGCAGTTATACCGAACAAGGGCTAGGAGGAGGCTACACCTTC	CASSYTEQGLGGGYTF
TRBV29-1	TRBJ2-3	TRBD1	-	TGCAGCGTTGAAGACCGGACAGGCCCAGATACGCAGTATTTT	CSVEDRTGPDTQYF
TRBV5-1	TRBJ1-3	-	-	TGCGCCAGCAGCTTGGGAGGCAGGGGTGGAAACACCATATATTTT	CASSLGGRGGNTIYF
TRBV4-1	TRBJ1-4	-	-	TGCGCCAGCAGCCAAGGGCAGGTGTGGGAAAAACTGTTTTTT	CASSQGQVWEKLFF
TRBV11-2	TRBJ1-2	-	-	TGTGCCAGCAGCTTAGATCGGGGGATTCACACCTTC	CASSLDRGIHTF
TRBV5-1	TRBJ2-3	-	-	TGCGCCAGCAGGGAGGGGTCGGCAGATACGCAGTATTTT	CASREGSADTQYF
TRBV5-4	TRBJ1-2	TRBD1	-	TGTGCCAGCAGCAATATACAGGGGGCAGAGGGCTACACCTTC	CASSNIQGAEGYTF
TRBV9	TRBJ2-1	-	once	TGTGCCAGCAGCGTAGTGGGAAGGGGTGATGAGCAGTTCTTC	CASSVVGRGDEQFF
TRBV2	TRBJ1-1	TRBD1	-	TGTGCCAGCACTAAGACAGGGGCGAGCACTGAAGCTTTCTTT	CASTKTGASTEAFF
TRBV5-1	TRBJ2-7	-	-	TGCGCCAGCAGCTTGGGATACCCTACGGCGGCCTACGAGCAGTACTTC	CASSLGYPTAAYEQYF
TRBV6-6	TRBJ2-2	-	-	TGTGCCAGCAGGGGGGGACAGATGACCGGGGAGCTGTTTTTT	CASRGGQMTGELFF
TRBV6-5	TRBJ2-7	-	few	TGTGCCAGCAGTCCGGGGACTGACGGGAAGCAGTACTTC	CASSPGTDGKQYF
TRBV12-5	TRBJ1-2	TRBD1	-	TGTGCTAGTGGTTTGGTTACAGGGGCCGGGGGCTACACCTTC	CASGLVTGAGGYTF
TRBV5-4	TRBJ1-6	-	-	TGTGCCAGCAGCCGGACACTAATGAGCTCCTATAATTCACCCCTCCACTTT	CASSRTLMSSYNSPLHF
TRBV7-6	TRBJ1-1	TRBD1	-	TGTGCCAGCAGTCAAGACAGGGCCACTGAAGCTTTCTTT	CASSQDRATEAFF
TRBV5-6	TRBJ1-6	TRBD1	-	TGTGCCAGCAGCTTGGCGCTGGGACAGTATAATTCACCCCTCCACTTT	CASSLALGQYNSPLHF
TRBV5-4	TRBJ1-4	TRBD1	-	TGTGCCAGCAGCTCCCCGGGACAGGGAATGGAAAAACTGTTTTTT	CASSSPGQGMEKLFF
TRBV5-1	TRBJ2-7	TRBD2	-	TGCGCCAGCAGCTTAGGGACAACGGGGGGGCCATACGAGCAGTACTTC	CASSLGTTGGPYEQYF
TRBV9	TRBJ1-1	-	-	TGTGCCAGCAGCGTAGAATCCCGTACAGGCCTGAACACTGAAGCTTTCTTT	CASSVESRTGLNTEAFF
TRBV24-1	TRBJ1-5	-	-	TGTGCCACCAGTGAGGCAGGAGAGGGTCAGCCCCAGCATTTT	CATSEAGEGQPQHF
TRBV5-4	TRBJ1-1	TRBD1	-	TGTGCCAGCAGCTACCGACAGGGCACTGAAGCTTTCTTT	CASSYRQGTEAFF
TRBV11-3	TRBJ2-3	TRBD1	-	TGTGCCAGCAGCTCTCGGGACAGCGAGACTAGCACAGATACGCAGTATTTT	CASSSRDSETSTDTQYF
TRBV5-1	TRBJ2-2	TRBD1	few	TGCGCCAGCAGCTGGGACAGGGAAGCCGGGGAGCTGTTTTTT	CASSWDREAGELFF
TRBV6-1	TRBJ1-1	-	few	TGTGCCAGCAGTGAAAAGGGGGTTAGAGACACTGAAGCTTTCTTT	CASSEKGVRDTEAFF